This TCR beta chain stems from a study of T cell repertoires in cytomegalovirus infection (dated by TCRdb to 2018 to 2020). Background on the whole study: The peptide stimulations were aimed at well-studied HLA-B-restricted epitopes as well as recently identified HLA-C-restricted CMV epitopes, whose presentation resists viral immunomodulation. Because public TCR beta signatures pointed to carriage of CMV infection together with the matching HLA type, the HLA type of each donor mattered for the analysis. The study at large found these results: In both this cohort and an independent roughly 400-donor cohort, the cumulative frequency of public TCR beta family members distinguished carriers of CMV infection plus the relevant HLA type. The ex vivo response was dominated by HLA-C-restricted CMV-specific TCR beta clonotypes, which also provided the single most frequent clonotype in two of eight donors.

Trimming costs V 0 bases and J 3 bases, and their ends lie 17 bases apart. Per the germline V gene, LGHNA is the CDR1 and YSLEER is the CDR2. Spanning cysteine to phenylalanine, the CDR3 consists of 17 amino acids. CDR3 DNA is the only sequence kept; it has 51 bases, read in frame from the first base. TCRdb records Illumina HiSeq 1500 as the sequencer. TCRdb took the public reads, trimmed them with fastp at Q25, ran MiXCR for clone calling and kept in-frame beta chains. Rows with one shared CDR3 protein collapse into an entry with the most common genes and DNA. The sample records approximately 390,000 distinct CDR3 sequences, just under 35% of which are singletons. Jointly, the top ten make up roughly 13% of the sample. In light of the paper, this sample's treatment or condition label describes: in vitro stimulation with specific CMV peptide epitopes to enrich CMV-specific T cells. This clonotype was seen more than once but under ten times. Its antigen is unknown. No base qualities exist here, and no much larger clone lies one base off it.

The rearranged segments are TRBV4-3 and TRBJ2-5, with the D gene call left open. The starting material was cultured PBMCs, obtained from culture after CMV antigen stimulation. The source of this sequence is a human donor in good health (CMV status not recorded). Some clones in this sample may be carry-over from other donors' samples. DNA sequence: TGCGCCAGCAGCCAAGATCTAGTAGGGATTCAGGAAGAGACCCAGTACTTC. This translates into CASSQDLVGIQEETQYF.